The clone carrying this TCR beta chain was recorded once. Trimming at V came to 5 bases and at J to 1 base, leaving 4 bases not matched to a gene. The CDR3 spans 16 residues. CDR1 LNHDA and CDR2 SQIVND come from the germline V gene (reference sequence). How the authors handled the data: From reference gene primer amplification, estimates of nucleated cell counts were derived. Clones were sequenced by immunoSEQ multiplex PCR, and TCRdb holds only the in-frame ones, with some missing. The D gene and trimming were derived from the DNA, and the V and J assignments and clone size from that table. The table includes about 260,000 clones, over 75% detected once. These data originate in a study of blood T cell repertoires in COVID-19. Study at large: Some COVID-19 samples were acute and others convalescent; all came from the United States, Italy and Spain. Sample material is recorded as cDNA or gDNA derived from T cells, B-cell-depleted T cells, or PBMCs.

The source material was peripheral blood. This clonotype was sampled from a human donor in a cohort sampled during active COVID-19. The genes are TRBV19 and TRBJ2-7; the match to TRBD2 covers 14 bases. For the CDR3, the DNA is TGTGCCAGTAGTCAGGGGACTAGCGGGAGATCCTACGAGCAGTACTTC. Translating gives CASSQGTSGRSYEQYF.